A selection of T cell receptor beta chains follows, all from one sample in a study of cytomegalovirus exposure and HLA in healthy donors. The assay was immunoSEQ multiplex PCR, and TCRdb's table has in-frame clones only and misses some. The sample shows 130,000 or so clones, less than 75% of them seen only once. Sequenced sample: PBMCs. The receptors were gathered from a woman in her 40s in good health and CMV-seropositive. Each CDR3 is given with its conserved first and last residue. The order of the fields is D gene, clone size, J gene, V gene, CDR3 DNA, CDR3 protein. A D gene is named only where the DNA matches it firmly. Size is stated for part of the rows, as once, few or many counts, or as a class when the clone is expanded.

>TRBD1|NA|TRBJ2-7|TRBV19
TGTGCCAGTAGTGGAGGACCGGGACAGGGTACTTACGAGCAGTACTTC
CASSGGPGQGTYEQYF
>TRBD1|NA|TRBJ1-3|TRBV4-2
TGTGCCAGCAGCTCCCACTTACAGGGGGCGTCTGGAAACACCATATATTTT
CASSSHLQGASGNTIYF
>NA|NA|TRBJ1-5|TRBV6-5
TGTGCCAGCAGTTCCTTCGGACCGGGGAGGGGTGGGCCCCAGCATTTT
CASSSFGPGRGGPQHF
>NA|NA|TRBJ1-4|TRBV4-1
TGCGCCAGCAGCCCCCCGGGAGTAACTAATGAAAAACTGTTTTTT
CASSPPGVTNEKLFF
>NA|NA|TRBJ2-7|TRBV4-1
TGCGCCAGCAGCCAAGACTCCGCGGGCTTCTCCTACGAGCAGTACTTC
CASSQDSAGFSYEQYF
>TRBD1|NA|TRBJ1-2|TRBV25-1
TGTGCCAGCAGATCGACAGGGTCGGGAGACTATGGCTACACCTTC
CASRSTGSGDYGYTF
>TRBD1|NA|TRBJ1-3|TRBV28
TGTGCCAGTACGGGGCCAGGGGGGACTGGAAACACCATATATTTT
CASTGPGGTGNTIYF
>TRBD1|NA|TRBJ1-5|TRBV5-6
TGTGCCAGCAGCTTCCAGGGGGGACAGCCCCAGCATTTT
CASSFQGGQPQHF
>TRBD2|NA|TRBJ2-3|TRBV11-2
TGTGCCAGCAGCCCTCGGACTAGTACGCAGTATTTT
CASSPRTSTQYF
>NA|NA|TRBJ1-3|TRBV28
TGTGCCAGCAGTTCCTACAGCCTTAGCTCTGGAAACACCATATATTTT
CASSSYSLSSGNTIYF
>NA|NA|TRBJ1-2|TRBV5-6
TGTGCCAGCAGCTTGGTGCTGGCAGGAACCTACTATGGCTACACCTTC
CASSLVLAGTYYGYTF
>NA|NA|TRBJ1-1|TRBV6-5
TGTGCCAGCAGTGAATCGGGGGAAGGTGAGGCTTTCTTT
CASSESGEGEAFF
>NA|NA|TRBJ2-7|TRBV18
TGTGCCAGCTCACCTGGGAGCTACGAGCAGTACTTC
CASSPGSYEQYF
>NA|NA|TRBJ1-1|TRBV6-4
TGTGCCAGCAGTGCGACACTGGGAGGACGAACTGAAGCTTTCTTT
CASSATLGGRTEAFF
>TRBD2|NA|TRBJ2-3|TRBV4-1
TGCGCCAGCAGCAACGGGCCTAGCGGGGGGGCCGATACGCAGTATTTT
CASSNGPSGGADTQYF
>NA|NA|TRBJ2-7|TRBV28
TGTGCCAGCAGTAATTGGGGGCTTAATACCTACGAGCAGTACTTC
CASSNWGLNTYEQYF
>NA|NA|TRBJ1-2|TRBV9
TGTGCCAGCAGCGAGCGGACGGACTTTGGCTACACCTTC
CASSERTDFGYTF
>TRBD1|NA|TRBJ2-5|TRBV11-3
TGTGCCAGCAGCCCCGGGACAGGGCAAGAGACCCAGTACTTC
CASSPGTGQETQYF
>TRBD2|NA|TRBJ2-7|TRBV5-1
TGCGCCAGCAGCCAACAGGGACTAGCGGGAGGGAACGAGCAGTACTTC
CASSQQGLAGGNEQYF
>TRBD2|NA|TRBJ2-1|TRBV28
TGTGCCAGCAATAAAGCGGGGGGCGGCTCCTACAATGAGCAGTTCTTC
CASNKAGGGSYNEQFF
>NA|NA|TRBJ2-2|TRBV18
TGTGCCAGCTCACCCGCGGTATCGAACACCGGGGAGCTGTTTTTT
CASSPAVSNTGELFF
>NA|once|TRBJ2-2|TRBV11-2
TGTGCCAGCAGCTTCAGCGGAACGAACACCGGGGAGCTGTTTTTT
CASSFSGTNTGELFF
>NA|NA|TRBJ2-2|TRBV6-5
TGTGCCAGCAGTGTTCGGTCCCCCGGGGAGCTGTTTTTT
CASSVRSPGELFF
>TRBD1|NA|TRBJ2-7|TRBV10-3
TGTGCCATCAGTGGTAGGACAGGGACCTACGAGCAGTACTTC
CAISGRTGTYEQYF
>TRBD2|NA|TRBJ2-1|TRBV14
TGTGCCAGCAGCTACATAGCGGGAGCAACGGTCAATGAGCAGTTCTTC
CASSYIAGATVNEQFF
>TRBD2|NA|TRBJ2-3|TRBV5-1
TGCGCCAGCAGAACTAGCGGCACAGATACGCAGTATTTT
CASRTSGTDTQYF
>TRBD2|NA|TRBJ2-5|TRBV4-2
TGTGCCAGCAGCCGGTCACTAGCGGGGGGTCAAGAGACCCAGTACTTC
CASSRSLAGGQETQYF
>TRBD1|NA|TRBJ2-7|TRBV28
TGTGCCAGCAGAGGACAGGGAGGAAACGAGCAGTACTTC
CASRGQGGNEQYF
>NA|NA|TRBJ1-1|TRBV19
TGTGCCAGTAGTATGCTGATCGCGTCCGCTGAAGCTTTCTTT
CASSMLIASAEAFF
>TRBD1|few|TRBJ1-6|TRBV11-3
TGTGCCAGCAGCTTACGAACAGGGGGCACTTCACCCCTCCACTTT
CASSLRTGGTSPLHF
>NA|NA|TRBJ2-7|TRBV2
TGTGCCAGCTCGCCGCGCGTAGAGTACGAGCAGTACTTC
CASSPRVEYEQYF
>NA|NA|TRBJ1-1|TRBV9
TGTGCCAGCAGCGCAGGGGCCATTGGGTTCACTGAAGCTTTCTTT
CASSAGAIGFTEAFF
>NA|NA|TRBJ2-7|TRBV11-2
TGTGCCAGCACCACCAAACAGGGTTCCTCCTACGAGCAGTACTTC
CASTTKQGSSYEQYF
>NA|NA|TRBJ2-5|TRBV18
TGTGCCAGCTTTCAAACAGTACAAGAGACCCAGTACTTC
CASFQTVQETQYF
>NA|NA|TRBJ2-3|TRBV5-6
TGTGCCAGCAGCTTGGCTGTCGGCACAGATACGCAGTATTTT
CASSLAVGTDTQYF
>TRBD1|NA|TRBJ1-3|TRBV7-8
TGTGCCAGCAGCTTAGTCCGCCAAGGGGGCACTTCCACCAGCTCTGGAAACACCATATATTTT
CASSLVRQGGTSTSSGNTIYF